The 20 T cell receptor beta chains listed next were all sequenced from one sample in a study of Graves' ophthalmopathy and Graves' hyperthyroidism. RNA transcripts were the template, and TCR beta CDR3 regions were amplified from them. The library came from an HTBI-primed first-round RT-PCR and a second-round multiplex PCR. TCRdb called the multiplex PCR reads again in MiXCR, with one record for every CDR3 protein. The profile covers more than 150,000 distinct CDR3 sequences, with under 40% appearing a single time and around 5.5% taken by the ten largest. Sequencing was done on a sample of peripheral blood. Source of these receptors: a woman aged 40 to 55 with Graves' ophthalmopathy.

This clonotype was found many times. This chain joins TRBV12-3 or TRBV12-4 and TRBJ2-5, with D possibly being TRBD1 or TRBD2 (5 bases each). There are 14 residues in the CDR3. Between the trimmed V and J ends, which lost 2 bases and 5 bases, there was a span of 12 bases. The CDR3 protein is CASSLSGRWETQYF. As DNA, the CDR3 is TGTGCCAGCAGTTTATCGGGGCGGTGGGAGACCCAGTACTTC.

The rearrangement joins TRBV7-2 to TRBJ2-4, with 7 nucleotides matching TRBD1. The V segment lost 4 bases and the J segment 9 bases; nucleotides outside the gene matches: 9. The germline V gene has CDR1 SGHTA and CDR2 FQGNSA. This CDR3 comprises 14 residues. Here the CDR3 reads CASSSRDRGSIQYF. Here the CDR3 DNA reads TGTGCCAGCAGCTCCCGGGACAGAGGGTCCATTCAGTACTTC.

This clonotype was recorded many times. The chain links TRBV28 to TRBJ1-1; possibly TRBD1 for D (6 bases). Trimming pared 7 bases from V and 4 bases from J, leaving 16 bases between. This CDR3 is 14 amino acids long. From germline, CDR1 is MDHEN and CDR2 SYDVKM. The CDR3 sequence: CASNTQGRGTEAFF. Written as DNA, the CDR3 is TGTGCCAGCAACACACAGGGCCGGGGCACTGAAGCTTTCTTT.

This clonotype was detected ten times or more. The chain has TRBV9 and TRBJ1-1, with D possibly matching TRBD1 (5 bases). CDR3 size: 14 residues. Germline V lookup: CDR1 SGDLS, CDR2 YYNGEE. V lost 2 bases, J lost 1 base, and 9 bases lay in between. CDR3 region: CASSVSGGNTEAFF. CDR3 bases: TGTGCCAGCAGCGTTTCGGGGGGGAACACTGAAGCTTTCTTT.

There are many counts of this clonotype. V and J are TRBV28 and TRBJ2-4, with D perhaps matching TRBD2 (6 bases). The CDR3 has 16 residues. The V gene's germline CDR1 is MDHEN and CDR2 SYDVKM. Trimming cost V 5 bases and J 6 bases, with 20 bases left between them. The CDR3 DNA follows: TGTGCCAGCAGTATACCCGGGAGACAAGCGGGAAACATTCAGTACTTC. Its protein product is CASSIPGRQAGNIQYF.

The V call is TRBV12-3 or TRBV12-4, the J call TRBJ2-5, with D maybe TRBD2 (5 bases). This CDR3 is built from 16 residues. Trimming cost V 4 bases and J 5 bases, with 20 bases left between them. CDR3 DNA sequence: TGTGCCAGCAGTTACGATCTAGAGAGGGCCGGGGAGACCCAGTACTTC. Amino acid sequence: CASSYDLERAGETQYF.

This clonotype was counted many times. V is TRBV7-2 and J is TRBJ1-1; 7 bases are shared with TRBD1. CDR1 and CDR2 (germline): SGHTA, FQGNSA. CDR3 length equals 13 residues. The V segment lost 5 bases and the J segment 4 bases; nucleotides outside the gene matches: 4. CDR3 amino acids: CASSGSGGTEAFF. As DNA, the CDR3 is TGTGCCAGCAGCGGATCAGGGGGCACTGAAGCTTTCTTT. Using reference TRBV7-2 and TRBJ1-1 for the parts outside the CDR3, the full variable domain is GAGVSQSPSNKVTEKGKDVELRCDPISGHTALYWYRQSLGQGLEFLIYFQGNSAPDKSGLPSDRFSAERTGGSVSTLTIQRTQQEDSAVYLCASSGSGGTEAFFGQGTRLTVV.

The rearrangement joins TRBV15 to TRBJ1-5; unclear D gene. Trimming shortened V by 3 bases and J by 9 bases, and 12 bases separated the two germline ends. Looked up from germline, CDR1 is LNHNV and CDR2 is YYDKDF (reference sequence). This CDR3 is 13 amino acids long. CDR3 coding DNA: TGTGCCACCAGCAGGGAATATAGTTGGCCCCAGCATTTT. Protein product: CATSREYSWPQHF. The complete variable domain, with remaining parts taken from reference TRBV15 and TRBJ1-5, reads DAMVIQNPRYQVTQFGKPVTLSCSQTLNHNVMYWYQQKSSQAPKLLFHYYDKDFNNEADTPDNFQSRRPNTSFCFLDIRSPGLGDTAMYLCATSREYSWPQHFGDGTRLSIL.

The chain recombines TRBV6-1 with TRBJ2-7; either TRBD1 or TRBD2 may fit D (5 bases each). CDR3 length: 13 residues. Germline lookup yields CDR1 MNHNS and CDR2 SASEGT. Trimming took 5 bases from V and 4 from J, leaving 12 bases between them. The CDR3 here is CASSRTGRYEQYF. CDR3 bases: TGTGCCAGCAGTCGAACGGGACGTTACGAGCAGTACTTC.

This clonotype was observed at least ten times. The chain carries TRBV6-5 and TRBJ2-4, with 7 bases identical to TRBD1. V shed 2 bases and J 0 bases; nucleotides not matched to a gene: 4. CDR1 and CDR2 from the germline V gene are MNHEY and SVGAGI. This CDR3 comprises 16 residues. Here the CDR3 reads CASSYPGTEAKNIQYF. CDR3 DNA sequence: TGTGCCAGCAGTTACCCAGGGACAGAAGCCAAAAACATTCAGTACTTC.

The chain joins TRBV11-1 to TRBJ1-1; possibly TRBD1 for D (5 bases). The germline gives CDR1 SGHAT, CDR2 FQDESV (reference sequence). The CDR3 extends over 14 amino acids. V was clipped by 5 bases and J by 5 bases, with 15 bases between them. CDR3 DNA sequence: TGTGCCAGCAGCCTTTTGGCTCGGGGGACTGAAGCTTTCTTT. This encodes CASSLLARGTEAFF.

This clonotype was counted ten times or more. The genes are TRBV13 and TRBJ1-6, with 10 positions matching TRBD1. V lost 5 bases, J lost 10 bases, and 8 bases stayed unmatched. The CDR3 extends over 15 amino acids. Germline-derived CDR1 and CDR2 are PRHDT and FYEKMQ (reference sequence). CDR3: CASSLTGTGDSPLHF. The CDR3 coding sequence is TGTGCCAGCAGCCTCACCGGGACAGGGGACTCACCCCTCCACTTT.

The CDR3, as DNA: TGTGCCAGCAGTCCTCGGACAGGGTTGGAAGAGACCCAGTACTTC. Translated, it gives CASSPRTGLEETQYF. The V and J genes are TRBV27 and TRBJ2-5, with 8 positions matching TRBD1. The CDR3 extends over 15 amino acids. Germline V gene data show CDR1 as MNHEY and CDR2 as SMNVEV (reference sequence). V shed 5 bases and J 3 bases; nucleotides not matched to a gene: 8.

This clonotype was seen at least ten times. V gene TRBV7-2 combines with J gene TRBJ1-2, with no clear D. Between the trimmed V and J ends, which lost 3 bases and 6 bases, there was a span of 11 bases. Germline V gene sequence: CDR1 SGHTA, CDR2 FQGNSA. The CDR3 sequence is 13 residues long. The CDR3 loop reads CASSFWTGDGYTF. The CDR3, as DNA: TGTGCCAGCAGCTTCTGGACTGGGGATGGCTACACCTTC.

This clonotype was seen many times. The chain has TRBV7-2 and TRBJ2-7; 9 bases are shared with TRBD2. Germline CDR1 and CDR2: SGHTA and FQGNSA. V was pared by 7 bases and J by 3 bases, with 13 bases of the junction left unmatched. This CDR3 spans 16 amino acids. The CDR3 DNA reads as TGTGCCAGCACACACCCGGGGCTAGCGGGGATCTACGAGCAGTACTTC. The encoded protein is CASTHPGLAGIYEQYF.

The rearrangement links TRBV28 to TRBJ1-2; unclear D gene. V was pared by 5 bases and J by 2 bases, with 9 bases between. The length of the CDR3 is 13 residues. Germline CDR1 MDHEN, CDR2 SYDVKM. The chain's CDR3 is CASSGPDNYGYTF. CDR3 DNA sequence: TGTGCCAGCAGTGGGCCCGACAACTATGGCTACACCTTC.

This clonotype was detected many times. This CDR3 is CASRQQGANTEAFF. The CDR3 nucleotides are TGTGCCAGTAGACAACAGGGGGCCAACACTGAAGCTTTCTTT. The chain employs TRBV19 and TRBJ1-1, with 9 bases that match TRBD1. The germline V gene has CDR1 LNHDA and CDR2 SQIVND (reference sequence). Unmatched junction bases numbered 4, after V lost 6 bases and J lost 2 bases. The CDR3 totals 14 residues.

The chain is built from TRBV6-5 and TRBJ1-1; D unclear. Trimming removed 2 bases from V and 2 bases from J, with 9 bases in between. Germline V gene lookup returns CDR1 MNHEY and CDR2 SVGAGI. This CDR3 region has 14 residues. The CDR3 reads CASSYAGPNTEAFF. Written as DNA, the CDR3 is TGTGCCAGCAGTTACGCAGGCCCCAACACTGAAGCTTTCTTT.

At least ten counts were recorded for this clonotype. V and J are TRBV4-2 and TRBJ1-1; D not certain. CDR1 is LGHNA, CDR2 YNFKEQ, per germline. The CDR3 loop spans 16 amino acids. The ends were cut back, 2 bases at V and 1 base at J, with 14 bases in the middle. The CDR3 nucleotides are TGTGCCAGCAGCCAAACCTGGTCCCGGGGGAACACTGAAGCTTTCTTT. Encoded protein: CASSQTWSRGNTEAFF.

The rearrangement links TRBV12-3 or TRBV12-4 to TRBJ1-2; 7 bases match TRBD1. Losses at the gene ends were 2 bases for V and 5 bases for J; bases not matched to a gene: 5. CDR3 length equals 14 residues. The CDR3 loop reads CASSLFGRGYGYTF. CDR3 bases: TGTGCCAGCAGTTTATTCGGCAGGGGGTATGGCTACACCTTC.